Below, 22 T cell receptor beta chains from the same sample are listed, as sequenced in a study of cytomegalovirus exposure and HLA in healthy donors. With 60 Vbeta and 13 Jbeta primers, the PCR was carried out. Measured with immunoSEQ multiplex PCR; TCRdb has only the in-frame clones, and not every one. Among about 180,000 clones listed, approximately 88% were seen once. Material: PBMCs. The receptor source for this set is a man aged 25 to 40 in good health and CMV-seronegative.

V gene TRBV7-2 combines with J gene TRBJ1-1, with D uncertain. CDR1 is SGHTA, CDR2 FQGNSA, per germline. CDR3 length equals 13 residues. The V and J ends lost 6 bases and 4 bases respectively, with 12 bases between them. This CDR3 reads CASRWRVVTEAFF. The CDR3 DNA reads TGTGCCAGCAGGTGGAGGGTGGTCACTGAAGCTTTCTTT.

The chain is built from TRBV19 and TRBJ2-5, with 11 bases identical to TRBD2. Germline V gives CDR1 LNHDA, CDR2 SQIVND (reference sequence). The length of the CDR3 is 17 residues. Trimming cost V 3 bases and J 4 bases; bases outside gene matches: 10. CDR3 residues: CASSILPGLADPETQYF. CDR3 nucleotides: TGTGCCAGTAGTATTCTACCGGGACTAGCGGATCCAGAGACCCAGTACTTC.

This chain uses TRBV5-1 with TRBJ2-7; 7 bases map to TRBD2. The CDR3 has 15 amino acids. With 7 bases clipped from V and 5 bases from J, the junction kept 15 bases outside the gene matches. Germline-derived CDR1 and CDR2 are SGHRS and YFSETQ. As DNA, the CDR3 is TGCGCCAGCTCCCCCCGGTCGGGAGGAATCCACGAGCAGTACTTC. Its translation is CASSPRSGGIHEQYF.

The chain recombines TRBV29-1 with TRBJ1-1; D might be TRBD1 (5 bases). V was clipped by 1 base and J by 7 bases, with 10 bases between them. Germline values: CDR1 SQVTM, CDR2 ANQGSEA. The CDR3 runs to 12 residues. This CDR3 reads CSVEGATVEAFF. The CDR3, as DNA: TGCAGCGTTGAAGGGGCGACAGTTGAAGCTTTCTTT.

CDR3 region: CAWSIDRTGGHSNQPQHF. CDR3 coding DNA: TGTGCCTGGAGTATCGACCGGACAGGGGGCCATAGCAATCAGCCCCAGCATTTT. This chain joins TRBV30 and TRBJ1-5, with TRBD1 matching over 11 bases. V gave up 2 bases and J gave up 0 bases; unmatched junction bases: 9. CDR3 length: 18 amino acids. Germline assignment: CDR1 GTSNPN and CDR2 SVGIG (reference sequence).

This clone showed up just a few times. The chain recombines TRBV21-1 with TRBJ1-5; no check of the table's D call, TRBD1, against the DNA was made. TRBV21-1 is a listed pseudogene. The CDR3 consists of 17 residues. CDR3 sequence: CASSKVPSGQWNQPQHF. In nucleotides, the CDR3 is TGTGCCAGCAGCAAAGTCCCCTCCGGACAGTGGAATCAGCCCCAGCATTTT.

Only one count was recorded for this clone. V and J are TRBV6-4 and TRBJ2-1; D gene unclear. CDR3 length equals 15 residues. Trimming removed 0 bases from V and 12 bases from J, with 18 bases in between. Germline CDR1 and CDR2: MRHNA and SNTAGT. The chain's CDR3 is CASSDSPSGLIAQFF. Written as DNA, the CDR3 is TGTGCCAGCAGTGACTCTCCGTCTGGTCTAATTGCGCAGTTCTTC.

The chain is built from TRBV30 and TRBJ1-5; no definite D call. CDR1 is GTSNPN, CDR2 SVGIG, per germline (reference sequence). CDR3 size: 14 residues. Trimming took 2 bases from V and 0 from J, leaving 8 bases between them. This CDR3 is CAWSPGYSNQPQHF. DNA for the CDR3: TGTGCCTGGAGTCCCGGGTATAGCAATCAGCCCCAGCATTTT.

The V gene is TRBV27, the J gene TRBJ2-1; the D is unclear. V lost 1 base and J 5 bases, leaving 6 bases between the germline ends. Germline CDR1 reads MNHEY; CDR2 reads SMNVEV (reference sequence). CDR3 length: 13 residues. CDR3 protein: CASSLWPNNEQFF. CDR3 in DNA: TGTGCCAGCAGTTTATGGCCCAACAATGAGCAGTTCTTC.

This clone was detected only once. The chain is built from TRBV28 and TRBJ2-7; a possible D gene is TRBD2 (7 bases). The CDR3 spans 14 residues. V was pared by 11 bases and J by 1 base, with 18 bases between. Germline V gene data show CDR1 as MDHEN and CDR2 as SYDVKM. CDR3 loop: CASGGQGQSYEQYF. Here the CDR3 DNA reads TGTGCCTCCGGGGGGCAGGGCCAATCCTACGAGCAGTACTTC. The variable domain in full, completed from reference TRBV28 and TRBJ2-7, reads DVKVTQSSRYLVKRTGEKVFLECVQDMDHENMFWYRQDPGLGLRLIYFSYDVKMKEKGDIPEGYSVSREKKERFSLILESASTNQTSMYLCASGGQGQSYEQYFGPGTRLTVT.

The rearrangement uses TRBV5-1 and TRBJ2-1, with 8 bases that match TRBD1. Germline loops: CDR1 SGHRS, CDR2 YFSETQ. The junction had 6 bases not matched to a gene; V was cut back by 4 bases and J by 3 bases. CDR3 length: 15 residues. CDR3 bases: TGCGCCAGCAGCGTGGACAGGGCTTACTACAATGAGCAGTTCTTC. It translates to CASSVDRAYYNEQFF.

The sample holds one count of this clone. The V and J genes are TRBV11-2 and TRBJ2-1; D is undetermined. The germline gives CDR1 SGHAT, CDR2 FQNNGV. V was trimmed by 4 bases and J by 4 bases, leaving 8 bases between them. The CDR3 runs to 13 residues. DNA of the CDR3: TGTGCCAGCAGCTCCGAACTTTACAATGAGCAGTTCTTC. This gives the protein CASSSELYNEQFF.

This chain joins TRBV2 and TRBJ2-7; D not resolved. The CDR3 sequence is 13 residues long. Deletions cut 3 bases from V and 5 bases from J, with 11 bases between. Germline V gene sequence: CDR1 SNHLY, CDR2 FYNNEI. As DNA, the CDR3 is TGTGCCAGCAGTGAGGGCCCCTTGGACGAGCAGTACTTC. Amino acids: CASSEGPLDEQYF. Using reference TRBV2 and TRBJ2-7 for the parts outside the CDR3, the full variable domain is EPEVTQTPSHQVTQMGQEVILRCVPISNHLYFYWYRQILGQKVEFLVSFYNNEISEKSEIFDDQFSVERPDGSNFTLKIRSTKLEDSAMYFCASSEGPLDEQYFGPGTRLTVT.

This CDR3 reads CASSQEDSSGANVLTF. The CDR3 nucleotides are TGTGCCAGCAGCCAAGAGGACAGCTCTGGGGCCAACGTCCTGACTTTC. The chain combines TRBV4-2 with TRBJ2-6, with a weak D call TRBD1 (6 bases). The length of the CDR3 is 16 residues. CDR1 and CDR2 (germline): LGHNA, YNFKEQ. The V end was cut by 0 bases, the J end by 0 bases, with 6 bases between.

The chain couples TRBV5-4 to TRBJ2-3, with a weak D call TRBD1 (6 bases). V was trimmed by 3 bases and J by 1 base, leaving 12 bases between them. The CDR3 has 15 amino acids. The germline gives CDR1 SGHNT, CDR2 YYREEE (reference sequence). The CDR3 sequence is CASSSRGNRTDTQYF. CDR3 coding DNA: TGTGCCAGCAGCTCTAGGGGGAACCGCACAGATACGCAGTATTTT.

V gene TRBV2 combines with J gene TRBJ2-2; 8 bases fit TRBD2. The length of the CDR3 is 15 residues. The V and J ends lost 4 bases and 3 bases, in that order; junction bases with no gene match: 4. Germline CDR1 is SNHLY and CDR2 is FYNNEI. This chain's CDR3 is CASSAGRAHTGELFF. The CDR3, as DNA: TGTGCCAGCAGTGCCGGGAGGGCCCACACCGGGGAGCTGTTTTTT.

This rearrangement joins TRBV5-1 to TRBJ2-5, with D uncertain. The germline gives CDR1 SGHRS, CDR2 YFSETQ. Trimming cost V 4 bases and J 5 bases, with 9 bases left between them. The CDR3 loop spans 12 amino acids. The chain's CDR3 is CASSPERETQYF. The CDR3 nucleotides read TGCGCCAGCAGCCCGGAGAGGGAGACCCAGTACTTC.

This sequence joins TRBV13 and TRBJ2-7; 9 bases are shared with TRBD1. The length of the CDR3 is 15 residues. The germline V gene has CDR1 PRHDT and CDR2 FYEKMQ (reference sequence). J gave up 3 bases and V 4 bases, and 7 bases lay outside the gene matches. The CDR3 loop is CASSSPGTGIYEQYF. For the CDR3, the DNA is TGTGCCAGCAGCTCCCCAGGGACAGGGATCTACGAGCAGTACTTC.

The chain employs TRBV19 and TRBJ2-1, with 11 nucleotides matching TRBD2. V dropped 7 bases and J dropped 4; count of bases not matched to a gene: 6. Germline values: CDR1 LNHDA, CDR2 SQIVND (reference sequence). The CDR3 contains 15 residues. CDR3 DNA: TGTGCCAGTAAAACTAGCGGGAGAACTTACAATGAGCAGTTCTTC. It translates to CASKTSGRTYNEQFF. Full variable domain (missing parts from reference TRBV19 and TRBJ2-1): DGGITQSPKYLFRKEGQNVTLSCEQNLNHDAMYWYRQDPGQGLRLIYYSQIVNDFQKGDIAEGYSVSREKKESFPLTVTSAQKNPTAFYLCASKTSGRTYNEQFFGPGTRLTVL.

The chain is built from TRBV5-3 and TRBJ2-2, with TRBD1 identical over 8 bases. TRBV5-3 is placed among ORFs of uncertain function. CDR3 size: 16 residues. After removal of 0 bases from V and 2 bases from J, the junction contained 3 bases not matched to a gene. CDR3 DNA sequence: TGTGCCAGAAGCTTGGGGCAGGGGGCAAACACCGGGGAGCTGTTTTTT. Translation: CARSLGQGANTGELFF.

The V gene is TRBV14, the J gene TRBJ2-7; 10 nucleotides line up with TRBD1. Germline CDR1 and CDR2: SGHDN and FVKESK. V shed 4 bases, J shed 3 bases, and the junction held 6 bases outside the gene matches. There are 15 residues in the CDR3. CDR3 sequence: CASSPFWDRGYEQYF. CDR3 bases: TGTGCCAGCAGCCCATTTTGGGACAGGGGCTACGAGCAGTACTTC. The variable domain in full, with the rest retrieved from reference TRBV14 and TRBJ2-7, is EAGVTQFPSHSVIEKGQTVTLRCDPISGHDNLYWYRRVMGKEIKFLLHFVKESKQDESGMPNNRFLAERTGGTYSTLKVQPAELEDSGVYFCASSPFWDRGYEQYFGPGTRLTVT.

A single count supports this clone. This chain uses TRBV19 with TRBJ1-5; 8 bases line up with TRBD1. Germline V gives CDR1 LNHDA, CDR2 SQIVND (reference sequence). V dropped 4 bases and J dropped 6; count of bases not matched to a gene: 8. This CDR3 has 15 residues. As DNA, the CDR3 is TGTGCCAGTAGTACCTGGACAGGGACAGGTCAGCCCCAGCATTTT. It is translated as CASSTWTGTGQPQHF.